The next 9 T cell receptor beta chains were all read from a single sample in a study of PD-L1 blockade in urothelial cancer. Time point here: pretreatment peripheral blood. The method was immunoSEQ multiplex PCR; TCRdb's version includes in-frame clones alone and lacks a portion of them. The sample includes over 75,000 clones, more than 70% of them seen just once. This specimen consisted of PBMCs, obtained around atezolizumab (anti-PD-L1) treatment. The receptors shown here come from a man aged 55 to 70 with urothelial cancer.

This chain connects TRBV5-6 to TRBJ2-7; D possibly corresponds to TRBD1 (6 bases). Germline CDR1 SGHDT, CDR2 YYEEEE. The ends were cut back, 4 bases at V and 6 bases at J, with 20 bases in the middle. The CDR3 runs 15 residues. The CDR3 nucleotides read TGTGCCAGCAGCAGAGGACAGTTCCCTCTTCGCGAGCAGTACTTC. Translation gives CASSRGQFPLREQYF.

This clone was counted between two and nine times. The genes are TRBV6-4 and TRBJ2-3; D gene ambiguous. V was pared by 4 bases and J by 0 bases, with 5 bases between. In germline, CDR1 is MRHNA, CDR2 SNTAGT. There are 13 residues in the CDR3. Here the CDR3 DNA reads TGTGCCAGCAGTGTAGCTAGCACAGATACGCAGTATTTT. It encodes CASSVASTDTQYF.

V usage is TRBV2 and J usage is TRBJ2-7; TRBD2 matches at 10 bases. CDR3 length: 14 amino acids. Trimming cost V 7 bases and J 9 bases; bases outside gene matches: 12. Looked up from germline, CDR1 is SNHLY and CDR2 is FYNNEI. The CDR3 here is CASKDGLAVPRQYF. As DNA, the CDR3 is TGTGCCAGCAAAGACGGACTAGCGGTACCTCGGCAGTACTTC.

The rearrangement links TRBV4-3 to TRBJ1-5, with 8 positions matching TRBD1. This CDR3 is 17 amino acids long. V gave up 0 bases and J gave up 6 bases; unmatched junction bases: 10. Per the germline V gene, CDR1 is LGHNA and CDR2 is YSLEER. The CDR3 sequence: CASSQDPPDRGSQPQHF. The CDR3 coding sequence is TGCGCCAGCAGCCAAGACCCCCCCGACAGGGGAAGTCAGCCCCAGCATTTT.

This chain connects TRBV6-6 to TRBJ1-1, with a weak D call TRBD1 (5 bases). V was shortened by 5 bases and J by 0 bases, with 13 bases between the two germline ends. The CDR3 covers 15 residues. Germline V CDR1 and CDR2: MNHNY, SVGAGI (reference sequence). CDR3 coding DNA: TGTGCCAGCAGTCCTCGGGGGGACTTGAACACTGAAGCTTTCTTT. This encodes CASSPRGDLNTEAFF.

The rearrangement joins TRBV5-1 to TRBJ2-7, with 13 bases lining up with TRBD2. V was pared by 2 bases and J by 0 bases, with 8 bases of the junction left unmatched. This CDR3 contains 18 residues. CDR1 is SGHRS and CDR2 is YFSETQ in the germline V gene. The DNA of the CDR3 is TGCGCCAGCAGCTTCCAGCCGCGGACTAGCGGGAGCTCCTACGAGCAGTACTTC. Its translation: CASSFQPRTSGSSYEQYF.

This chain connects TRBV2 to TRBJ1-2; 8 bases match TRBD1. This CDR3 is 17 amino acids long. The germline V gene encodes CDR1 SNHLY and CDR2 FYNNEI. With V trimmed by 1 base and J by 7 bases, 14 bases remained unmatched. CDR3 sequence reads: CASSEGTGTLEASGYTF. The CDR3 nucleotides read TGTGCCAGCAGTGAAGGGACAGGGACCTTAGAGGCGTCTGGCTACACCTTC. Full variable domain (remainder filled in from reference TRBV2 and TRBJ1-2): EPEVTQTPSHQVTQMGQEVILRCVPISNHLYFYWYRQILGQKVEFLVSFYNNEISEKSEIFDDQFSVERPDGSNFTLKIRSTKLEDSAMYFCASSEGTGTLEASGYTFGSGTRLTVV.

The chain has TRBV27 and TRBJ2-1, with D possibly TRBD2 on 5 matching bases. V lost 1 base and J 7 bases, leaving 17 bases between the germline ends. This CDR3 has 16 amino acids. Germline CDR1 is MNHEY and CDR2 is SMNVEV (reference sequence). This chain's CDR3 is CASSLLALPGRNEQFF. The CDR3, as DNA: TGTGCCAGCAGTTTATTAGCGCTCCCTGGTAGGAATGAGCAGTTCTTC.

This chain uses TRBV9 with TRBJ2-7; TRBD2 aligns across 10 bases. Germline V CDR1 and CDR2: SGDLS, YYNGEE. This CDR3 has 19 residues. J was trimmed by 2 bases and V by 0 bases; bases with no gene match: 14. The CDR3 DNA reads as TGTGCCAGCAGCGTAGATTCTAGCGGGGGCTTCTCCACTACCTACGAGCAGTACTTC. This encodes CASSVDSSGGFSTTYEQYF.